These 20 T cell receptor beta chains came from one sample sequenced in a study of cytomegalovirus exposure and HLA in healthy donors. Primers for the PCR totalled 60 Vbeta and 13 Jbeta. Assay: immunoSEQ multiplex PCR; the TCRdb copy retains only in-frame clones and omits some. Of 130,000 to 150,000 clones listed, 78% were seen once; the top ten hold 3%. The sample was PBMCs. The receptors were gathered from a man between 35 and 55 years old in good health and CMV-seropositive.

The CDR3 DNA is TGTGCCAGCAGCGTAGACGTTAAAGGAGGCACTGAAGCTTTCTTT. Protein sequence: CASSVDVKGGTEAFF. V gene TRBV9 combines with J gene TRBJ1-1; no definite D call. Deletions cut 0 bases from V and 4 bases from J, with 13 bases between. This CDR3 spans 15 amino acids. Germline loops: CDR1 SGDLS, CDR2 YYNGEE.

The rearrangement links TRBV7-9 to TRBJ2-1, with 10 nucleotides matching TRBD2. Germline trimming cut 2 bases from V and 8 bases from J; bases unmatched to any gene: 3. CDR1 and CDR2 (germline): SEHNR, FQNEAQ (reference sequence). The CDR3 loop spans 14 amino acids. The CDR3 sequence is CASSLLLAGHEQFF. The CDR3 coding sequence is TGTGCCAGCAGCTTACTACTAGCGGGACATGAGCAGTTCTTC. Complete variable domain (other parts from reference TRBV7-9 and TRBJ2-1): DTGVSQNPRHKITKRGQNVTFRCDPISEHNRLYWYRQTLGQGPEFLTYFQNEAQLEKSRLLSDRFSAERPKGSFSTLEIQRTEQGDSAMYLCASSLLLAGHEQFFGPGTRLTVL.

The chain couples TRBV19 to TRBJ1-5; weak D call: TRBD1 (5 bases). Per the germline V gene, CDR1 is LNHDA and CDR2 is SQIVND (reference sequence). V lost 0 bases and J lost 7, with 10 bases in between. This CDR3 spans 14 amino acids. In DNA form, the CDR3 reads TGTGCCAGTAGTATAGATCGTGACAGACAGCCCCAGCATTTT. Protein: CASSIDRDRQPQHF.

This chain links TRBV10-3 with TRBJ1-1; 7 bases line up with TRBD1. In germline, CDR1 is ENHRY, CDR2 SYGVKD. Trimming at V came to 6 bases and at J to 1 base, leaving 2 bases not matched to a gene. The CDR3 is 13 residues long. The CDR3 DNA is TGTGCCATCAGGGGGACAGAGAACACTGAAGCTTTCTTT. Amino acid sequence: CAIRGTENTEAFF.

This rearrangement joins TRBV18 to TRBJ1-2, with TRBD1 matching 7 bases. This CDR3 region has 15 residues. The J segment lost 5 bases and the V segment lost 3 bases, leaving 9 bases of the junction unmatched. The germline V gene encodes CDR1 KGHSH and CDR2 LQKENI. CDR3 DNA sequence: TGTGCCAGCTCACCGTCCGGGACAGAGCTTTATGGCTACACCTTC. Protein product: CASSPSGTELYGYTF.

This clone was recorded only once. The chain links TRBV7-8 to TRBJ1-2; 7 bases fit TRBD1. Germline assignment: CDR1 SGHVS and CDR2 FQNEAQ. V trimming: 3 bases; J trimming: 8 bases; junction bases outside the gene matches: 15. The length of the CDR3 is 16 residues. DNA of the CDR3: TGTGCCAGCAGCTTGGCGTCCGGGACAGTGGGTATGGGCTACACCTTC. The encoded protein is CASSLASGTVGMGYTF.

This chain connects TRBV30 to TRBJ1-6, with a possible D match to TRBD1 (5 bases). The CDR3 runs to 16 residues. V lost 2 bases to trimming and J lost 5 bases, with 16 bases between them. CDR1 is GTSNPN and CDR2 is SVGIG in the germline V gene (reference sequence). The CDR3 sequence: CAWSLAGQLNNSPLHF. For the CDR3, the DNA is TGTGCCTGGAGTCTGGCAGGACAACTAAATAATTCACCCCTCCACTTT.

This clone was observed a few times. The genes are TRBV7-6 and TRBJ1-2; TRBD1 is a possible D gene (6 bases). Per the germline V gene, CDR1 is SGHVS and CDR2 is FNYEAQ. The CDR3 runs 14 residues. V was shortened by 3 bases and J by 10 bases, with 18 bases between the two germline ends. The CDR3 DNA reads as TGTGCCAGCAGCTTGGGAGGAGGGGGGGGCGTCTACACCTTC. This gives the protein CASSLGGGGGVYTF.

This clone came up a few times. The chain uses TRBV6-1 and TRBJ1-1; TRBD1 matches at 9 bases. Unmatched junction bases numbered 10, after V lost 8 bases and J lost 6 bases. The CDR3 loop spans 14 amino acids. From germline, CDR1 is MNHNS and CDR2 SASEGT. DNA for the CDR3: TGTGCCAGCTCCCTCGGACAGGGGTTCGCTGAAGCTTTCTTT. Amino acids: CASSLGQGFAEAFF.

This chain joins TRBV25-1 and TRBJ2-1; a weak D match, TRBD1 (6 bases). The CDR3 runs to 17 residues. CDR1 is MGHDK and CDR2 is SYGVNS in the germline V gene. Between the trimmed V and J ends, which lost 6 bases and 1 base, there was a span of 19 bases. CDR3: CASSIQPTGSSYNEQFF. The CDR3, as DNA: TGTGCCAGCAGCATACAACCAACAGGGAGTTCCTACAATGAGCAGTTCTTC.

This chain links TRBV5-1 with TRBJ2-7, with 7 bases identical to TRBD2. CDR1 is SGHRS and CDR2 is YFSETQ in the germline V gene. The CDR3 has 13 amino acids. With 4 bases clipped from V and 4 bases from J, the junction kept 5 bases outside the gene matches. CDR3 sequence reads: CASSRASGYEQYF. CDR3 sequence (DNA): TGCGCCAGCAGCAGGGCTAGCGGTTACGAGCAGTACTTC.

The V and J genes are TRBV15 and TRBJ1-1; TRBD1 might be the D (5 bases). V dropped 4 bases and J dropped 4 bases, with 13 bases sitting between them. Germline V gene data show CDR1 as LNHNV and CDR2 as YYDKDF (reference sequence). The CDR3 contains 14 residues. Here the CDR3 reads CATSTPAGGTEAFF. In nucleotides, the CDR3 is TGTGCCACCAGCACACCGGCGGGGGGCACTGAAGCTTTCTTT.

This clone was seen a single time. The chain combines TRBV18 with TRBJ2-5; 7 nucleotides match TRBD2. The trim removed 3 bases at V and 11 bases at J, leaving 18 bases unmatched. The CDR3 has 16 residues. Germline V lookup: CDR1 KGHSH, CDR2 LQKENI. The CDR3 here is CASSPRPGEGGFKQYF. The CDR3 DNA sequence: TGTGCCAGCTCACCGCGTCCCGGCGAGGGAGGGTTTAAGCAGTACTTC. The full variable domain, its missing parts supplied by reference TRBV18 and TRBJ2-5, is NAGVMQNPRHLVRRRGQEARLRCSPMKGHSHVYWYRQLPEEGLKFMVYLQKENIIDESGMPKERFSAEFPKEGPSILRIQQVVRGDSAAYFCASSPRPGEGGFKQYFGPGTRLLVL.

The CDR3 DNA is TGTGCCATCAGTGTAGGGGGACCGCCAACCTACGAGCAGTACTTC. This codes for CAISVGGPPTYEQYF. The V call is TRBV10-3, the J call TRBJ2-7, with D perhaps TRBD1 (6 bases). The CDR3 has 15 amino acids. V dropped 4 bases and J dropped 2 bases, with 15 bases sitting between them. Germline assignment: CDR1 ENHRY and CDR2 SYGVKD.

CDR3 protein: CASSFVQQETQYF. The CDR3, as DNA: TGTGCCAGCAGCTTTGTACAGCAAGAGACCCAGTACTTC. The V call is TRBV13, the J call TRBJ2-5; no reliable D call. The CDR3 has 13 residues. V lost 3 bases to trimming and J lost 2 bases, with 7 bases between them. CDR1 is PRHDT and CDR2 is FYEKMQ in the germline V gene (reference sequence).

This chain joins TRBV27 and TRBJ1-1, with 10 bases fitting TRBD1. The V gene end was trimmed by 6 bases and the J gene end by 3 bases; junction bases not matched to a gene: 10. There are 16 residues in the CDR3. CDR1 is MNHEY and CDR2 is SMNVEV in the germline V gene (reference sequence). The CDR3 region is CASRPKTGTGDTEAFF. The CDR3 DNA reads TGTGCCAGCAGGCCAAAAACCGGGACAGGGGACACTGAAGCTTTCTTT.

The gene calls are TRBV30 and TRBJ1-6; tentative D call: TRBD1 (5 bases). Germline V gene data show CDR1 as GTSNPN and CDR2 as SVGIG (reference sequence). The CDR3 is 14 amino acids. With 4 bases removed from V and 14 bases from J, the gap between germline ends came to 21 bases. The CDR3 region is CAWIGGSAIGALHF. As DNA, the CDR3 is TGTGCCTGGATCGGGGGATCAGCGATAGGGGCCCTCCACTTT.

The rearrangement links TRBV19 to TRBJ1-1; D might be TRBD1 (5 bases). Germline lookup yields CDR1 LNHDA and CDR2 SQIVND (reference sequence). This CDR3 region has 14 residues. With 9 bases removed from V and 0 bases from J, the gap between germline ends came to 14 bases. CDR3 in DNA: TGTGCCAGCGCCTCAGGGTCGGTGAACACTGAAGCTTTCTTT. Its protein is CASASGSVNTEAFF.

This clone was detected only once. CDR3 nucleotides: TGTGCCAGCAGCTTTCTTATCGGGGGGCTGGGCAATCAGCCCCAGCATTTT. This codes for CASSFLIGGLGNQPQHF. The chain joins TRBV7-2 to TRBJ1-5; tentative D call: TRBD1 (6 bases). Germline CDR1 reads SGHTA; CDR2 reads FQGNSA. The V and J ends lost 3 bases and 2 bases respectively, with 17 bases between them. The length of the CDR3 is 17 residues.

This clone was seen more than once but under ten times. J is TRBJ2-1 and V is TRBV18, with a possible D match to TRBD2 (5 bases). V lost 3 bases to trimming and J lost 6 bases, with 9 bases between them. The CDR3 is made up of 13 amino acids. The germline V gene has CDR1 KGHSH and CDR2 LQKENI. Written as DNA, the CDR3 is TGTGCCAGCTCACCGGGAGCGGTCAATGAGCAGTTCTTC. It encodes CASSPGAVNEQFF.